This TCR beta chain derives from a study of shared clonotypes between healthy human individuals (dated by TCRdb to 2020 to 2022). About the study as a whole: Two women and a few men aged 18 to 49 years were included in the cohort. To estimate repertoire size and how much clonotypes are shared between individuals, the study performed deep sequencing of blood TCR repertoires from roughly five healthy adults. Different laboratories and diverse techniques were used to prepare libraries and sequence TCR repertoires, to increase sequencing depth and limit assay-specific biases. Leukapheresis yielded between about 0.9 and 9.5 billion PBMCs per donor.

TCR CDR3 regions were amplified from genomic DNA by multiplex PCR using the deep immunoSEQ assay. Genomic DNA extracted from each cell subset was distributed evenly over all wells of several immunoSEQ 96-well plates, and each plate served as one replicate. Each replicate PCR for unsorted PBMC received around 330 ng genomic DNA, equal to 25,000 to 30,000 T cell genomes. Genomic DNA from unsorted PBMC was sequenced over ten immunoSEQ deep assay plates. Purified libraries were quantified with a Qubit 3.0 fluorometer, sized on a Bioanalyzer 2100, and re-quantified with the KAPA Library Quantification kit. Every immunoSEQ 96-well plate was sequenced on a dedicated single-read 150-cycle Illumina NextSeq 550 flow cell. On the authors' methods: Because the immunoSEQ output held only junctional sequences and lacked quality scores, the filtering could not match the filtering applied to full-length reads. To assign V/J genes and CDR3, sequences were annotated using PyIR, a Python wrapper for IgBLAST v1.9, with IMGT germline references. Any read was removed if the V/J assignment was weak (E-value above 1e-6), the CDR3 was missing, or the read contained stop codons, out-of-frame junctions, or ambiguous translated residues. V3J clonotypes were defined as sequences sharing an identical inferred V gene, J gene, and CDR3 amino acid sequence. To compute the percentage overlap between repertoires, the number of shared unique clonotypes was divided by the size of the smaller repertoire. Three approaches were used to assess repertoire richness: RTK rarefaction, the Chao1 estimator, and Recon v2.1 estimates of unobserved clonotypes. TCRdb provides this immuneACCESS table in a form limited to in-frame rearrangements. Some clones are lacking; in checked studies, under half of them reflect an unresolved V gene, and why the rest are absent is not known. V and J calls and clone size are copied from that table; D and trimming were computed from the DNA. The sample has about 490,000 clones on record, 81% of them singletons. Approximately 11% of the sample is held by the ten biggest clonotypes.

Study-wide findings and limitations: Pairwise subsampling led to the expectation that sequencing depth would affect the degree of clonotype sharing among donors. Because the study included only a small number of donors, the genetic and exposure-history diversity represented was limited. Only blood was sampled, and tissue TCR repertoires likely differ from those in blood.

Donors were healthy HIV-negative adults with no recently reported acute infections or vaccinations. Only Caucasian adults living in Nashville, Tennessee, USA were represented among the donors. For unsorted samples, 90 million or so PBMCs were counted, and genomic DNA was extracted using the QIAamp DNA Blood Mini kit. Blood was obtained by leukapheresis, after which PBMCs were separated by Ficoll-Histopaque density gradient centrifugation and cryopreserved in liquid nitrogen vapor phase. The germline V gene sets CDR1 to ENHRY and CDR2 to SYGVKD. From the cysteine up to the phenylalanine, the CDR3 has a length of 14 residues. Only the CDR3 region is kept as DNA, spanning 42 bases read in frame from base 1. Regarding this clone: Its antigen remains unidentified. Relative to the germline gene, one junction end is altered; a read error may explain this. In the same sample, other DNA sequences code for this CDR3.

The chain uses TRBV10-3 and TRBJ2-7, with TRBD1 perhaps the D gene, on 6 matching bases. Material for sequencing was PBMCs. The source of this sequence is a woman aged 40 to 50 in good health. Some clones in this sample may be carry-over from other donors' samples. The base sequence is TGCGCCATCAGTGACCCCAGGGGATCCTACGAGCAGTACTTC. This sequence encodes CAISDPRGSYEQYF.